This T cell receptor (beta chain) was sequenced for a study of cytomegalovirus exposure and HLA in healthy donors (dated by TCRdb to about 2017). Some background on the complete study: An earlier analysis of approximately 640 of the donors reported roughly 300 Gb of sequence data and 100 million to 140 million unique TCR beta sequences from about 200 million T cells. To predict cytomegalovirus infection status, the study combined high-throughput TCR immunosequencing, statistical association of individual TCRs with disease status, and machine learning. In the later analysis, no new phenotypic data were used to find candidate immune exposures; instead, reliance was placed on TCR beta sequences and their occurrence across donors. Among a few hundred genotyped donors of the cohort, an average of approximately 240,000 unique TCR beta nucleotide sequences were sequenced per donor, around a sixth of them non-productive. Using immunosequencing, the study profiled T cell repertoires from 500 to 800 subjects and related those repertoires to cytomegalovirus serostatus. An earlier analysis of 500 to 650 of the donors applied high-throughput TCR beta sequencing to assess whether each TCR beta V gene segment acted as functional or pseudogenic. Of the roughly 400 genotyped donors, 81% fell in the genetic ancestry cluster associated with self-reported Caucasian donors. Besides the first cohort of approximately 710 subjects, a separate validation cohort made up of over a hundred different subjects was used. A later genetic analysis took genome-wide SNP genotypes for about three fifths of the roughly 670 donors and used that subset as a discovery cohort. An early release that covered fewer than 750 HLA-typed donors contained 300 to 350 gigabases of sequencing data and tens of millions of unique TCR sequences. Four or five DR-DQ haplotypes were treated as single units for association and clustering because of strong linkage in the cohort. The study aimed to test whether cataloging public T cell receptors could reveal signatures of past pathogen exposure. Typing coverage varied by locus: roughly 629-640 donors for A, B, C, DRB1 and DQB1; approximately 500 for DQA1; around 610 for DPA1; around 450 for DPB1. Alongside the repertoire data, information on donor age, sex, ethnicity and CMV serostatus was compiled. Every repertoire in the discovery cohort had been generated on one and the same sequencing platform. HLA typing covered class I and class II loci at four-digit resolution. A later analysis re-analyzed previously published TCR beta repertoires from several hundred donors and added high-resolution HLA genotyping to study TCR occurrence patterns. General study outcomes and caveats: A group of highly shared sequence variants was considered likely to be a technical artifact of the sequencing pipeline. Linkage disequilibrium might explain the correlated functional status among segregating V segments, but an unknown experimental factor could not be excluded. Some IMGT-functional V segments, including TRBV6-2 and TRBV6-3, could not be told apart with the 87-base-pair reads, so those segments were excluded. Cytomegalovirus status was reported to be diagnosed by the classifier with high specificity and sensitivity in both the original and validation cohorts. The study listed 150 to 200 TCR beta chains as associated with cytomegalovirus. In a later analysis, 16,951 TCR beta sequences were associated with specific HLA alleles at a false discovery rate of 0.05. Strong co-occurrence of HLA alleles, especially DR and DQ, made assigning TCR associations to individual alleles difficult. A later genetic analysis reported fewer N-insertions in productive TCRs among donors in an Asian-associated ancestry cluster than the roughly 700-donor mean. Because some donors lacked HLA typing at each locus, the association tests relied only on the typed subset. A further reported finding was that TCR beta sequences accurately predicted the HLA-A and HLA-B alleles for most subjects in the first cohort. According to a later analysis, parvovirus B19, influenza, CMV and Epstein-Barr virus appeared linked to several top co-occurrence clusters. The only immune exposure information available for the cohort was CMV serostatus. This cohort had only TCR beta chains sequenced, and the lack of alpha or paired-chain data limited which features could be detected. In a later analysis, HLA-associated TCR beta chains showed more clonal expansion and lower generation probabilities than non-associated chains that were equally common. The authors suggested that the approach could potentially be extended to other disease states and immunological phenotypes. An association between a missense DCLRE1C variant and V-gene and J-gene trimming of TCR beta chains was found in a later genetic analysis and replicated in an independent cohort. Presence/absence analyses assumed roughly uniform sequencing depth across donors, an assumption that may not hold. A later analysis found that TCR association rates varied across HLA loci, with DRB1 alleles showing the most associated TCRs and HLA-C alleles the fewest. A later analysis found that most CMV-associated TCR beta chains appeared HLA-restricted, with HLA associations seemingly driven largely by CMV exposure. The earlier analysis of about 600 of the donors excluded some 15 rarely observed V segments, including chromosome 9 orphons, because counts were too low. An earlier analysis of several hundred of the donors showed that most TCR beta V segments appeared in productive rearrangements either about 90% or about 30% of the time, which broadly matched IMGT annotations. While some public TCRs were present in many individuals, most TCR sequences turned up only very rarely across donors. Three of the identified cytomegalovirus-associated TCR beta chains were confirmed in vitro to be specific for cytomegalovirus antigens.

V lost 4 bases and J lost 4 bases; the stretch between them is 12 bases long. Including the terminal cysteine and phenylalanine, the CDR3 comprises 13 residues. This entry keeps only the CDR3 DNA: 39 bases, framed from base 1. Based on the germline V gene, the CDR1 and CDR2 sequences are SGHTS and YDEGEE. The cohort was made up of about 670 healthy bone marrow donors. At the time of sampling, all cohort members were nominally healthy, though unrecorded immune exposures were likely present. The donor was CMV seropositive and belonged to the group of about 290 seropositive cohort members. Each donor provided a peripheral blood sample, and peripheral blood mononuclear cells were used for TCR beta sequencing. The Qiagen DNeasy Blood Extraction Kit was used to extract genomic DNA from the blood cell samples. Comment on this clone: Which antigen it targets is not known. Per-nucleotide qualities are absent, and no much larger clonotype sits a single base away.

The library was generated by the immunoSEQ multiplex PCR assay. A mixture of 60 forward primers for TCR Vbeta segments and 13 reverse primers for TCR Jbeta segments was used in the multiplex PCR. The CDR3 region of rearranged TCR beta genes was amplified from genomic DNA by a multiplex PCR assay. On the Illumina HiSeq System, the amplified TCR beta libraries were sequenced as 87-base-pair reads. The study's processing was this. A later analysis counted approximately 76 million unique TCR beta chains across the 650 to 800 repertoires, and 9 million to 14 million of these chains were shared by at least two donors. To remove PCR and sequencing errors, raw reads were error-corrected and collapsed into unique sequences using a nearest-neighbor algorithm that merged closely related sequences. V, D and J gene segments were assigned by aligning CDR3 sequences to IMGT reference sequences. For a sequence to be retained, at least a six-nucleotide match to both a V gene segment and a J gene segment was required. Rearrangements were called productive when the CDR3 lacked stop codons and stayed in frame with V and J; all others were non-productive. CDR3 was defined by IMGT convention, running from the second conserved V-encoded cysteine to the conserved J-encoded phenylalanine. Sequences without an unambiguous match to a single V gene segment were excluded from the earlier analysis of 450 to 750 of the donors. In an earlier analysis of almost 600 of the donors, a V segment was called functional when productive rearrangements were above 56.7%, and segregating when the standard deviation between donors exceeded 5%. A statistical classification framework was built to diagnose cytomegalovirus status from the catalog of TCR beta chain sequences. V and J gene assignment, in a later analysis, came from comparing TCR nucleotide sequences with IMGT/GENE-DB human TR gene sequences. The TCRdist pipeline was used in a later analysis to assign CDR3 sequences and most-parsimonious VDJ recombination scenarios. In a later analysis, each TCR beta chain was defined by its CDR3 amino acid sequence together with its V-gene family, and reads lacking a unique V-gene family were excluded. In a later analysis, 450 to 600 highly shared, low-generation-probability nucleotide sequences were removed to address suspected cross-contamination and a sequencing artifact. A later analysis calculated a clonal expansion index for each public chain from normalized within-repertoire ranks of inferred template counts. Generation probabilities in a later analysis came from a VDJ recombination model fitted to out-of-frame rearrangements, and those results were checked against IGoR. In a later analysis, TCR-TCR, TCR-HLA and TCR-CMV co-occurrence was scored with hypergeometric tests, and a repertoire-size bias correction was applied to TCR pairs. False discovery rates were estimated in a later analysis by permuting HLA or CMV assignments 20 times. A later analysis grouped co-occurring TCRs with DBSCAN, adding TCRdist sequence similarity when clustering within HLA-allele-positive subsets. Repertoires with fewer than 30,000 or more than 120,000 public chains, plus five repertoires with anomalous nucleotide sharing, were excluded from co-occurrence clustering. Here the immuneACCESS table is served through TCRdb, limited to in-frame sequences with V and J called. Missing clones are a known gap in these copies; in checked studies unresolved V genes cover under half, and the rest lacks a known reason. Clonal size and the V and J genes are those of that table, whereas D and trimming came from the DNA. Across this sample there are approximately 110,000 clones, with roughly 70% seen only once. The ten largest clonotypes hold around 4.3% of the sample.

This TCR was sampled from a woman aged 35 to 49 in good health and CMV-seropositive. The chain is assembled from TRBV5-8 and TRBJ2-7; the D gene is possibly TRBD1, with 6 bases matching. The specimen sequenced was PBMCs. At the DNA level, the sequence is TGTGCCAGCAGCATACAAGGGGGATACGAGCAGTACTTC. Its protein product is CASSIQGGYEQYF.